These 10 T cell receptor beta chains were all obtained from the same sample, sequenced in a study of shared clonotypes between healthy human individuals. Here immunoSEQ multiplex PCR was the method, and the copy in TCRdb shows in-frame clones only, minus some. The sample comprises approximately 1.5 million clones, approximately 98% of which are singletons, and 0.4% to 0.55% rests with the top ten. The sample was naive CD4+ T cells sorted from blood. The subset here: CD45RA+ positively selected. The receptors originated from a man aged 30 to 45 in good health.

The chain combines TRBV28 with TRBJ1-5, with D perhaps matching TRBD1 (5 bases). This CDR3 comprises 17 residues. V gave up 6 bases and J gave up 2 bases, with 20 bases separating them. Germline-derived CDR1 and CDR2 are MDHEN and SYDVKM. The CDR3 sequence: CASRPKLRDRRNQPQHF. CDR3 coding DNA: TGTGCCAGCAGGCCCAAATTACGGGACCGACGCAATCAGCCCCAGCATTTT.

This chain uses TRBV21-1 with TRBJ2-2; the table's D call, TRBD1, was not checked against the DNA. TRBV21-1 is termed a pseudogene. CDR3 size: 15 residues. The CDR3 loop reads CASSKGLQGAGELFF. DNA for the CDR3: TGTGCCAGCAGCAAAGGCCTTCAGGGTGCCGGGGAGCTGTTTTTT.

The chain employs TRBV6-4 and TRBJ1-1; 7 nucleotides agree with TRBD1. Germline V gene data show CDR1 as MRHNA and CDR2 as SNTAGT. There are 14 residues in the CDR3. V shed 5 bases, J shed 5 bases, and the junction held 8 bases outside the gene matches. CDR3 coding DNA: TGTGCCAGCAGTACCCAGGCAGGGGGGACTGAAGCTTTCTTT. Its protein product is CASSTQAGGTEAFF.

This chain uses TRBV28 with TRBJ2-7; D gene uncertain. CDR3 length equals 13 residues. CDR1 and CDR2 (germline): MDHEN, SYDVKM. Trimming took off 8 bases at V and 2 bases at J, with 13 bases between the two ends. The CDR3 DNA reads TGTGCCAGCTCTCCGGGCAGCACCTACGAGCAGTACTTC. Translating it yields CASSPGSTYEQYF.

On this clone itself: The sample holds other DNA sequences that translate to the same CDR3. The chain has TRBV5-1 and TRBJ2-5; 11 nucleotides match TRBD2. Germline CDR1 is SGHRS and CDR2 is YFSETQ. The CDR3 runs 15 residues. V gave up 1 base and J gave up 2 bases; unmatched junction bases: 1. The CDR3 region has the DNA TGCGCCAGCAGCTTGACTAGCGGGAGACAAGAGACCCAGTACTTC. As protein: CASSLTSGRQETQYF.

The genes are TRBV5-3 and TRBJ1-5; D is unclear. TRBV5-3 is known as an ORF, though its function is uncertain. Trimming shortened V by 8 bases and J by 3 bases, and 12 bases separated the two germline ends. This CDR3 contains 13 residues. This CDR3 is CASSLGVNQPQHF. The CDR3 DNA sequence: TGTGCCAGCAGCCTTGGTGTCAATCAGCCCCAGCATTTT.

This chain joins TRBV28 and TRBJ2-3; 7 bases match TRBD2. The CDR3 contains 14 residues. Losses at the gene ends were 6 bases for V and 8 bases for J; bases not matched to a gene: 11. The germline gives CDR1 MDHEN, CDR2 SYDVKM. The CDR3 is CASRNVAREGTQYF. CDR3 sequence (DNA): TGTGCCAGCAGAAACGTAGCGAGGGAGGGTACGCAGTATTTT.

The chain is built from TRBV2 and TRBJ1-2; the match to TRBD1 covers 9 bases. V lost 5 bases to trimming and J lost 7 bases; unmatched junction nucleotides: 17. This CDR3 is built from 17 residues. Germline loops: CDR1 SNHLY, CDR2 FYNNEI. The CDR3 sequence is CASSRDREVGNAGGYTF. The CDR3 nucleotides read TGTGCCAGCAGTCGGGACAGGGAGGTTGGCAATGCTGGTGGCTACACCTTC.

V and J are TRBV28 and TRBJ2-3; TRBD1 is a possible D gene (6 bases). Between the trimmed V and J ends, which lost 5 bases and 0 bases, there was a span of 21 bases. Germline V gene data show CDR1 as MDHEN and CDR2 as SYDVKM. The CDR3 has 18 residues. The CDR3 coding sequence is TGTGCCAGCAGTCCCCGCGCGAGGGGGAGAACTAGCACAGATACGCAGTATTTT. Its protein product is CASSPRARGRTSTDTQYF.

V and J are TRBV7-2 and TRBJ2-3; 9 bases agree with TRBD1. Trimming cost V 5 bases and J 5 bases; bases outside gene matches: 8. This CDR3 contains 15 residues. Per the germline V gene, CDR1 is SGHTA and CDR2 is FQGNSA. The CDR3 nucleotides are TGTGCCAGCAGCCCACAGGGGGCTGCAGGAGATACGCAGTATTTT. As protein: CASSPQGAAGDTQYF.